One and the same sample provided the 26 T cell receptor beta chains below, sequenced in a study of T cell clonotyping in hematopoietic cell transplantation listed by TCRdb under 2021. The library came from the immunoSEQ multiplex PCR assay. The table comes from immuneACCESS by way of TCRdb, which keeps in-frame sequences with V and J called. Part of the clones is missing from these tables; in studies checked, under half for an unresolved V gene and the rest for unknown reasons. The sample contains about 70,000 clones, over 90% of them found a single time. Jointly, the top ten make up about 1.5% of the sample. Sample: peripheral blood mononuclear cells. The receptors originated from a man in his fifties in good health. Some clones in this sample may be carry-over from other donors' samples.

The rearrangement joins TRBV30 to TRBJ2-2; D unresolved. The germline V gene encodes CDR1 GTSNPN and CDR2 SVGIG (reference sequence). This CDR3 comprises 12 residues. Between the trimmed V and J ends, which lost 7 bases and 9 bases, there was a span of 15 bases. The CDR3 spells CASMSGRWELFF. In DNA, the CDR3 is TGTGCCTCCATGTCCGGGCGATGGGAGCTGTTTTTT.

The rearrangement joins TRBV19 to TRBJ1-3; D is unclear. V was trimmed by 8 bases and J by 0 bases, leaving 5 bases between them. Germline assignment: CDR1 LNHDA and CDR2 SQIVND (reference sequence). This CDR3 has 12 residues. DNA of the CDR3: TGTGCCAGTCTCGGCTCTGGAAACACCATATATTTT. Its protein is CASLGSGNTIYF.

The V gene is TRBV5-1, the J gene TRBJ2-7; D unclear. The V gene lost 5 bases and the J gene lost 7 bases, with 19 bases spanning the gap. This CDR3 comprises 14 residues. Germline V CDR1 and CDR2: SGHRS, YFSETQ. The CDR3 here is CASRQLARMGEQYF. CDR3 sequence (DNA): TGCGCCAGCAGACAACTCGCCAGAATGGGGGAGCAGTACTTC.

The rearrangement uses TRBV5-4 and TRBJ1-1; perhaps TRBD1 as D (6 bases). V lost 5 bases and J lost 5, with 22 bases in between. The CDR3 covers 16 residues. Per the germline V gene, CDR1 is SGHNT and CDR2 is YYREEE (reference sequence). CDR3 DNA: TGTGCCAGCAGTAGAGGGGGGGTCCCTGGAGGTACTGAAGCTTTCTTT. Translating it yields CASSRGGVPGGTEAFF.

J is TRBJ1-3 and V is TRBV6-5; D is ambiguous. V lost 6 bases and J lost 3, with 15 bases in between. Per germline, CDR1 MNHEY and CDR2 SVGAGI. The CDR3 extends over 15 amino acids. The CDR3 region has the DNA TGTGCCAGCAGCGCGGGGAAGTCGTATGGAAACACCATATATTTT. As protein: CASSAGKSYGNTIYF.

The rearrangement uses TRBV9 and TRBJ2-6; no clear D gene. The CDR3 extends over 14 amino acids. Germline V gives CDR1 SGDLS, CDR2 YYNGEE. V dropped 3 bases and J dropped 1 base, with 5 bases sitting between them. The CDR3 region is CASSGRSGANVLTF. The CDR3 DNA sequence: TGTGCCAGCAGCGGTAGGTCTGGGGCCAACGTCCTGACTTTC. Full variable domain (missing parts from reference TRBV9 and TRBJ2-6): DSGVTQTPKHLITATGQRVTLRCSPRSGDLSVYWYQQSLDQGLQFLIQYYNGEERAKGNILERFSAQQFPDLHSELNLSSLELGDSALYFCASSGRSGANVLTFGAGSRLTVL.

The genes are TRBV18 and TRBJ2-7; 8 nucleotides agree with TRBD1. Germline V lookup: CDR1 KGHSH, CDR2 LQKENI. The junction had 2 bases not matched to a gene; V was cut back by 5 bases and J by 2 bases. This CDR3 region has 13 residues. CDR3 sequence: CASSIQGAYEQYF. In DNA form, the CDR3 reads TGTGCCAGCTCAATACAGGGGGCCTACGAGCAGTACTTC.

This chain connects TRBV10-3 to TRBJ1-3; D gene uncertain. V was clipped by 3 bases and J by 0 bases, with 6 bases between them. In germline, CDR1 is ENHRY, CDR2 SYGVKD. The CDR3 runs 14 residues. The CDR3: CAISEVLSGNTIYF. CDR3 DNA sequence: TGTGCCATCAGTGAAGTCCTCTCTGGAAACACCATATATTTT.

This chain uses TRBV11-2 with TRBJ2-7; perhaps TRBD1 as D (5 bases). CDR3 length equals 13 residues. Germline V CDR1 and CDR2: SGHAT, FQNNGV. Trimming stripped 1 base from V and 4 bases from J, with 8 bases between. The chain's CDR3 is CASSLAAGYEQYF. CDR3 nucleotide sequence: TGTGCCAGCAGCTTAGCTGCAGGGTACGAGCAGTACTTC.

V usage is TRBV7-8 and J usage is TRBJ2-3; possibly TRBD1 or TRBD2 for D (5 bases each). The CDR3 has 17 residues. Trimming shortened V by 1 base and J by 2 bases, and 16 bases separated the two germline ends. In germline, CDR1 is SGHVS, CDR2 FQNEAQ. This CDR3 reads CASSLDEGPKLTDTQYF. Here the CDR3 DNA reads TGTGCCAGCAGCTTAGACGAGGGACCAAAACTCACAGATACGCAGTATTTT.

The chain carries TRBV28 and TRBJ2-3, with TRBD1 matching 11 bases. The CDR3 sequence is 16 residues long. Trimming removed 3 bases from V and 4 bases from J; junction bases left unmatched: 6. Germline assignment: CDR1 MDHEN and CDR2 SYDVKM. The DNA of the CDR3 is TGTGCCAGCAGTTTGGGACAGGGGGTCGGTGCAGATACGCAGTATTTT. Residues: CASSLGQGVGADTQYF.

The chain links TRBV4-3 to TRBJ1-1; D gene unclear. Trimming took off 0 bases at V and 7 bases at J, with 15 bases between the two ends. Germline CDR1 is LGHNA and CDR2 is YSLEER. This CDR3 is built from 15 residues. In DNA form, the CDR3 reads TGCGCCAGCAGCCAAGAGTCCTCCGGGGTGAGTGAAGCTTTCTTT. Amino acids: CASSQESSGVSEAFF.

V and J are TRBV7-8 and TRBJ2-1, with 9 bases lining up with TRBD2. This CDR3 spans 15 amino acids. The germline V gene encodes CDR1 SGHVS and CDR2 FQNEAQ. V was pared by 5 bases and J by 8 bases, with 10 bases of the junction left unmatched. The CDR3: CASSRPGREGDEQFF. The CDR3 DNA is TGTGCCAGCAGCCGCCCCGGGCGGGAGGGGGATGAGCAGTTCTTC.

The chain uses TRBV11-2 and TRBJ2-3, with 11 nucleotides matching TRBD2. Germline CDR1 SGHAT, CDR2 FQNNGV. The trim removed 5 bases at V and 5 bases at J, leaving 9 bases unmatched. CDR3 size: 16 residues. The CDR3 nucleotides are TGTGCCAGCAGCCCCCGACTAGCGGGAAGGGGAGATACGCAGTATTTT. Amino acid sequence: CASSPRLAGRGDTQYF.

The genes are TRBV27 and TRBJ1-5, with D unresolved. The CDR3 extends over 13 amino acids. In germline, CDR1 is MNHEY, CDR2 SMNVEV (reference sequence). Trimming pared 1 base from V and 5 bases from J, leaving 6 bases between. CDR3 nucleotide sequence: TGTGCCAGCAGTTTATACCGGTATCAGCCCCAGCATTTT. The encoded protein is CASSLYRYQPQHF.

CDR3 protein: CASSELDRDGYTF. The CDR3 bases are TGTGCCAGCAGTGAATTGGACCGGGATGGCTACACCTTC. V gene TRBV2 combines with J gene TRBJ1-2; D remains ambiguous. With 2 bases removed from V and 6 bases from J, the gap between germline ends came to 10 bases. Germline-derived CDR1 and CDR2 are SNHLY and FYNNEI. The CDR3 runs to 13 residues. Complete variable domain (other parts from reference TRBV2 and TRBJ1-2): EPEVTQTPSHQVTQMGQEVILRCVPISNHLYFYWYRQILGQKVEFLVSFYNNEISEKSEIFDDQFSVERPDGSNFTLKIRSTKLEDSAMYFCASSELDRDGYTFGSGTRLTVV.

The chain couples TRBV19 to TRBJ2-2; the D gene is possibly TRBD1 (6 bases). Trimming took 5 bases from V and 4 from J, leaving 14 bases between them. From germline, CDR1 is LNHDA and CDR2 SQIVND (reference sequence). This CDR3 region has 15 residues. The CDR3 DNA follows: TGTGCCAGTAGTCAGTTTGTCAGGGGCACCGGGGAGCTGTTTTTT. Encoded protein: CASSQFVRGTGELFF. The full variable domain, rest sourced from reference TRBV19 and TRBJ2-2, is DGGITQSPKYLFRKEGQNVTLSCEQNLNHDAMYWYRQDPGQGLRLIYYSQIVNDFQKGDIAEGYSVSREKKESFPLTVTSAQKNPTAFYLCASSQFVRGTGELFFGEGSRLTVL.

J is TRBJ2-1 and V is TRBV6-1; D is perhaps TRBD2 (7 bases). The germline CDR1 and CDR2 sequences are MNHNS and SASEGT. The CDR3 consists of 14 residues. V was trimmed by 3 bases and J by 3 bases, leaving 9 bases between them. The CDR3 nucleotides are TGTGCCAGCAGTGAGCGGGGGCTCTACAATGAGCAGTTCTTC. This sequence encodes CASSERGLYNEQFF.

The chain employs TRBV4-2 and TRBJ2-7, with 10 positions matching TRBD2. The germline CDR1 and CDR2 sequences are LGHNA and YNFKEQ. V shed 0 bases, J shed 0 bases, and the junction held 2 bases outside the gene matches. This CDR3 is 16 amino acids long. CDR3 sequence (DNA): TGTGCCAGCAGCCAAGATCGGACTAGCGGCTCCTACGAGCAGTACTTC. The encoded protein is CASSQDRTSGSYEQYF.

This clone has only one observation. This sequence joins TRBV5-6 and TRBJ1-5, with TRBD1 as a possible D gene (5 bases). The CDR3 spans 17 residues. V shed 4 bases and J shed 1 base, with 18 bases lying between them. Germline loops: CDR1 SGHDT, CDR2 YYEEEE. CDR3 sequence (DNA): TGTGCCAGCAGCCCGGGGAGTCAGGGCATAAGCAATCAGCCCCAGCATTTT. Translation: CASSPGSQGISNQPQHF.

CDR3 DNA sequence: TGTGCCAGTAGTCCAGGGGCGGTAAAAAACATTCAGTACTTC. Encoded protein: CASSPGAVKNIQYF. This chain connects TRBV19 to TRBJ2-4; a weak D match, TRBD1 (6 bases). Germline-derived CDR1 and CDR2 are LNHDA and SQIVND (reference sequence). The CDR3 runs 14 residues. The V and J ends lost 5 bases and 4 bases respectively, with 12 bases between them. The full variable domain, in which reference TRBV19 and TRBJ2-4 provide the parts outside the CDR3, is DGGITQSPKYLFRKEGQNVTLSCEQNLNHDAMYWYRQDPGQGLRLIYYSQIVNDFQKGDIAEGYSVSREKKESFPLTVTSAQKNPTAFYLCASSPGAVKNIQYFGAGTRLSVL.

This chain joins TRBV7-6 and TRBJ1-1; D not certain. Per the germline V gene, CDR1 is SGHVS and CDR2 is FNYEAQ. V lost 1 base, J lost 0 bases, and 3 bases lay in between. The CDR3 loop spans 13 amino acids. The CDR3 coding sequence is TGTGCCAGCAGCTTAGACTTGAACACTGAAGCTTTCTTT. Its protein is CASSLDLNTEAFF.

The J gene is TRBJ1-4, the V gene TRBV7-6; D unclear. CDR1 SGHVS and CDR2 FNYEAQ come from the germline V gene. Trimming stripped 0 bases from V and 4 bases from J, with 9 bases between. The length of the CDR3 is 15 residues. The CDR3 DNA sequence: TGTGCCAGCAGCTTAGCGGCCGGATATAATGAAAAACTGTTTTTT. Amino acid sequence: CASSLAAGYNEKLFF.

V usage is TRBV7-3 and J usage is TRBJ2-3; D possibly corresponds to TRBD2 (5 bases). Between the trimmed V and J ends, which lost 5 bases and 2 bases, there was a span of 17 bases. The V gene's germline CDR1 is SGHTA and CDR2 FQGTGA. The CDR3 is 16 residues long. In DNA form, the CDR3 reads TGTGCCAGCAGCCCTGGGTGGGAGTTAACCACAGATACGCAGTATTTT. It specifies CASSPGWELTTDTQYF.

The chain is built from TRBV5-6 and TRBJ2-7, with 7 bases identical to TRBD2. The CDR3 is 13 amino acids. V was pared by 0 bases and J by 4 bases, with 1 base of the junction left unmatched. Germline-derived CDR1 and CDR2 are SGHDT and YYEEEE. CDR3 DNA: TGTGCCAGCAGCTTGGCCGGGAGGTACGAGCAGTACTTC. Amino acids: CASSLAGRYEQYF.

This rearrangement joins TRBV7-9 to TRBJ2-7; D is unclear. V lost 4 bases to trimming and J lost 0 bases, with 13 bases between them. Germline V lookup: CDR1 SEHNR, CDR2 FQNEAQ (reference sequence). CDR3 length equals 15 residues. CDR3 nucleotides: TGTGCCAGCAGCTACCGGGCCACGAACTCCTACGAGCAGTACTTC. Translating it yields CASSYRATNSYEQYF.